The 26 T cell receptor beta chains listed next were all sequenced from one sample in a study of T cells after yellow fever vaccination. Each CDR3 protein is one row after TCRdb ran MiXCR on the 5' RACE reads. The sample records approximately 600,000 distinct CDR3 sequences, 10% to 15% being singletons. The starting material was PBMCs, obtained on the day of the yellow fever booster vaccination. These receptors came from a man aged 25 to 45 who received the YFV17D yellow fever vaccine.

The V call is TRBV28, the J call TRBJ2-1; tentatively, D is TRBD1 or TRBD2 (5 bases each). Trimming removed 8 bases at V and 4 bases at J, with 24 bases between. The CDR3 is made up of 17 amino acids. CDR1 MDHEN and CDR2 SYDVKM come from the germline V gene. CDR3 nucleotides: TGTGCCAGCGGGGGATACGCGCTGGGGCAGGATTACAATGAGCAGTTCTTC. Amino acids: CASGGYALGQDYNEQFF.

This clonotype has a handful of counts. This chain joins TRBV7-2 and TRBJ2-7; a weak D match, TRBD1 (6 bases). The CDR3 has 14 amino acids. The V end lost 5 bases, the J end lost 3 bases, and 14 bases lay between the germline ends. CDR1 SGHTA and CDR2 FQGNSA come from the germline V gene. The CDR3 coding sequence is TGTGCCAGCAGCCACAGGGCTATCGACTACGAGCAGTACTTC. This codes for CASSHRAIDYEQYF.

The V gene is TRBV5-1, the J gene TRBJ1-1, with D maybe TRBD1 (6 bases). Germline loops: CDR1 SGHRS, CDR2 YFSETQ. This CDR3 spans 17 amino acids. Trimming pared 0 bases from V and 1 base from J, leaving 16 bases between. The CDR3 DNA reads as TGCGCCAGCAGCTTGGCCCGCGGAGACAGGAAGAACACTGAAGCTTTCTTT. Translation: CASSLARGDRKNTEAFF.

The chain couples TRBV2 to TRBJ2-2; D remains ambiguous. The CDR3 has 14 residues. Trimming pared 3 bases from V and 1 base from J, leaving 6 bases between. CDR1 and CDR2 (germline): SNHLY, FYNNEI. CDR3 region: CASSDIGNTGELFF. The CDR3 bases are TGTGCCAGCAGTGATATCGGGAACACCGGGGAGCTGTTTTTT.

V and J are TRBV11-2 and TRBJ2-2; possible D gene TRBD2, 6 bases. Germline V gene data show CDR1 as SGHAT and CDR2 as FQNNGV. The CDR3 consists of 17 residues. The V and J ends lost 5 bases and 2 bases respectively, with 18 bases between them. The DNA of the CDR3 is TGTGCCAGCAGCCCTCCCATGGGACTGCTAAACACCGGGGAGCTGTTTTTT. Its protein product is CASSPPMGLLNTGELFF.

The sample holds a few counts of this clonotype. The chain has TRBV9 and TRBJ1-2; D remains unclear. The CDR3 has 15 amino acids. V gave up 0 bases and J gave up 6 bases, with 15 bases separating them. CDR1 and CDR2 (germline): SGDLS, YYNGEE. The CDR3 DNA reads as TGTGCCAGCAGCGTAGAGGTGGTGGGGTTGAATGGCTACACCTTC. It encodes CASSVEVVGLNGYTF. The full variable domain, with the rest looked up from reference TRBV9 and TRBJ1-2, is DSGVTQTPKHLITATGQRVTLRCSPRSGDLSVYWYQQSLDQGLQFLIQYYNGEERAKGNILERFSAQQFPDLHSELNLSSLELGDSALYFCASSVEVVGLNGYTFGSGTRLTVV.

This clonotype was counted a few times. This chain connects TRBV6-2 or TRBV6-3 to TRBJ2-6; D not certain. V lost 10 bases and J 2 bases, leaving 12 bases between the germline ends. The V gene's germline CDR1 is MNHEY and CDR2 SVGEGT. The length of the CDR3 is 14 residues. The CDR3 DNA sequence: TGTGCCATCCCCCCTGTAGCTGGGGCCAACGTCCTGACTTTC. The encoded protein is CAIPPVAGANVLTF.

The chain carries TRBV7-6 and TRBJ2-1, with 9 bases that match TRBD1. CDR3 size: 16 residues. In germline, CDR1 is SGHVS, CDR2 FNYEAQ. V shed 5 bases and J 6 bases; nucleotides not matched to a gene: 11. For the CDR3, the DNA is TGTGCCAGCAGCCGCACGGGACAGGGCGCAATCAATGAGCAGTTCTTC. It is translated as CASSRTGQGAINEQFF.

This clonotype was seen a handful of times. V is TRBV4-3 and J is TRBJ2-7; possibly TRBD1 for D (5 bases). CDR1 is LGHNA, CDR2 YSLEER, per germline. The CDR3 is 14 amino acids. V was trimmed by 2 bases and J by 1 base, leaving 9 bases between them. The CDR3 loop is CASSQISGSYEQYF. The DNA for the CDR3 is TGCGCCAGCAGCCAAATTTCAGGGTCCTACGAGCAGTACTTC.

This clonotype occurred a few times. The J gene is TRBJ2-7, the V gene TRBV27, with 8 nucleotides matching TRBD1. This CDR3 contains 14 residues. J lost 0 bases, V lost 7 bases, and 5 bases had no gene match. Germline V gene data show CDR1 as MNHEY and CDR2 as SMNVEV (reference sequence). The CDR3 DNA reads as TGTGCCAGCACAAAGGACAGGGACTCCTACGAGCAGTACTTC. Its protein product is CASTKDRDSYEQYF.

This clonotype was detected only a few times. This CDR3 is CASSSMPDEQYF. The CDR3 bases are TGTGCCAGCAGCAGCATGCCGGACGAGCAGTACTTC. The rearrangement uses TRBV6-2 or TRBV6-3 and TRBJ2-7, with D uncertain. CDR1 MNHEY and CDR2 SVGEGT come from the germline V gene. The CDR3 is 12 amino acids. Trimming stripped 6 bases from V and 5 bases from J, with 11 bases between.

V usage is TRBV30 and J usage is TRBJ2-1; TRBD2 aligns across 8 bases. Unmatched junction bases numbered 7, after V lost 0 bases and J lost 9 bases. This CDR3 spans 14 amino acids. The germline CDR1 and CDR2 sequences are GTSNPN and SVGIG (reference sequence). CDR3 sequence: CAWSVQVGRGEQFF. The CDR3 DNA follows: TGTGCCTGGAGTGTACAGGTCGGGAGGGGTGAGCAGTTCTTC.

In this sample, this clonotype turned up a few times. V is TRBV14 and J is TRBJ2-7, with D perhaps TRBD2 (6 bases). Germline values: CDR1 SGHDN, CDR2 FVKESK. The CDR3 contains 14 residues. Deletions cut 5 bases from V and 9 bases from J, with 20 bases between. The CDR3: CASSRETRASWQYF. As DNA, the CDR3 is TGTGCCAGCAGCAGAGAGACTAGAGCCTCGTGGCAGTACTTC. Full variable domain (outside the CDR3, taken from reference TRBV14 and TRBJ2-7): EAGVTQFPSHSVIEKGQTVTLRCDPISGHDNLYWYRRVMGKEIKFLLHFVKESKQDESGMPNNRFLAERTGGTYSTLKVQPAELEDSGVYFCASSRETRASWQYFGPGTRLTVT.

The V call is TRBV3-1, the J call TRBJ2-3; TRBD2 aligns across 7 bases. This CDR3 region has 14 residues. Germline lookup yields CDR1 LGHDT and CDR2 YNNKEL (reference sequence). Trimming at V came to 3 bases and at J to 4 bases, leaving 4 bases not matched to a gene. CDR3: CASSQGGMADTQYF. Written as DNA, the CDR3 is TGTGCCAGCAGCCAGGGAGGGATGGCAGATACGCAGTATTTT.

In its sample, this clonotype was seen many times. This sequence joins TRBV28 and TRBJ1-1, with a weak D call TRBD1 (5 bases). The CDR3 spans 15 residues. Trimming removed 7 bases from V and 0 bases from J, with 15 bases in between. The germline gives CDR1 MDHEN, CDR2 SYDVKM. The CDR3 DNA reads as TGTGCCAGCACAGGGAACTACGTTATGAACACTGAAGCTTTCTTT. Translated: CASTGNYVMNTEAFF.

The chain is built from TRBV20-1 and TRBJ2-7, with a tentative D call TRBD2 (5 bases). V lost 3 bases and J 1 base, leaving 13 bases between the germline ends. Germline-derived CDR1 and CDR2 are DFQATT and SNEGSKA (reference sequence). The CDR3 is 14 residues long. The CDR3 DNA follows: TGCAGTGCTAGTCCCGGTCGGGGATCCTACGAGCAGTACTTC. Its translation is CSASPGRGSYEQYF.

This clonotype turned up a few times. The rearrangement uses TRBV7-2 and TRBJ1-6, with D uncertain. The V and J ends lost 2 bases and 5 bases respectively, with 10 bases between them. The CDR3 sequence is 15 residues long. The germline gives CDR1 SGHTA, CDR2 FQGNSA. The CDR3 protein is CASSLRRGDNSPLHF. DNA for the CDR3: TGTGCCAGCAGCTTACGGCGAGGAGATAATTCACCCCTCCACTTT.

CDR3 DNA: TGTGCCTGGACACGAGATGGGGTCTACAATGAGCAGTTCTTC. Its protein is CAWTRDGVYNEQFF. V gene TRBV30 combines with J gene TRBJ2-1, with D uncertain. CDR1 and CDR2 (germline): GTSNPN, SVGIG (reference sequence). Trimming stripped 4 bases from V and 3 bases from J, with 13 bases between. This CDR3 comprises 14 residues.

The gene calls are TRBV20-1 and TRBJ2-7, with 9 nucleotides matching TRBD2. V lost 6 bases to trimming and J lost 8 bases; unmatched junction nucleotides: 14. Germline-derived CDR1 and CDR2 are DFQATT and SNEGSKA (reference sequence). The CDR3 spans 14 residues. This CDR3 is CSARPEAGGSKQYF. The CDR3 region has the DNA TGCAGTGCCAGGCCCGAGGCGGGAGGGTCAAAGCAGTACTTC.

The chain combines TRBV2 with TRBJ2-2; no definite D call. The V gene's germline CDR1 is SNHLY and CDR2 FYNNEI. Trimming stripped 6 bases from V and 6 bases from J, with 14 bases between. This CDR3 is 14 amino acids long. The CDR3 DNA follows: TGTGCCAGCAGGCTCAGCGAGGCCGCCGGGGAGCTGTTTTTT. Residues: CASRLSEAAGELFF.

The V and J genes are TRBV7-2 and TRBJ1-2, with D unresolved. The CDR3 has 13 residues. Germline-derived CDR1 and CDR2 are SGHTA and FQGNSA. V was trimmed by 6 bases and J by 7 bases, leaving 15 bases between them. The CDR3 nucleotides read TGTGCCAGCAGACCCGACCTTACCGGTGGCTACACCTTC. Translating gives CASRPDLTGGYTF.

The rearrangement joins TRBV6-1 to TRBJ2-7; D is ambiguous. Trimming pared 1 base from V and 2 bases from J, leaving 6 bases between. Germline CDR1 reads MNHNS; CDR2 reads SASEGT. CDR3 length: 13 amino acids. This CDR3 reads CASSEGTTYEQYF. In nucleotides, the CDR3 is TGTGCCAGCAGTGAAGGGACGACCTACGAGCAGTACTTC.

This clonotype was counted ten times or more. The V and J genes are TRBV10-3 and TRBJ2-3; the D is unclear. This CDR3 region has 13 residues. The ends were cut back, 2 bases at V and 2 bases at J, with 5 bases in the middle. Germline CDR1 and CDR2: ENHRY and SYGVKD. The CDR3 loop reads CAISEGYTDTQYF. CDR3 DNA sequence: TGTGCCATCAGTGAGGGCTACACAGATACGCAGTATTTT.

The chain recombines TRBV20-1 with TRBJ2-7, with no clear D. Germline assignment: CDR1 DFQATT and CDR2 SNEGSKA (reference sequence). The CDR3 has 12 amino acids. Deletions cut 4 bases from V and 2 bases from J, with 9 bases between. CDR3: CSAIRPPYEQYF. The DNA of the CDR3 is TGCAGTGCTATCAGGCCCCCCTACGAGCAGTACTTC.

This clonotype was counted between two and nine times. The V and J genes are TRBV27 and TRBJ2-1, with TRBD2 matching 8 bases. This CDR3 contains 14 residues. Germline trimming cut 10 bases from V and 8 bases from J; bases unmatched to any gene: 13. CDR1 is MNHEY, CDR2 SMNVEV, per germline (reference sequence). In DNA form, the CDR3 reads TGTGCCACCCGTTTTGGCGGGAGGCCCTATGAGCAGTTCTTC. Translating it yields CATRFGGRPYEQFF.

This clonotype was detected only a few times. The chain recombines TRBV25-1 with TRBJ2-7, with D uncertain. The V end lost 7 bases, the J end lost 6 bases, and 10 bases lay between the germline ends. Germline V gives CDR1 MGHDK, CDR2 SYGVNS. The CDR3 has 11 amino acids. The CDR3, as DNA: TGTGCCAGCAATGCAGTCCTCGAGCAGTACTTC. It is translated as CASNAVLEQYF.